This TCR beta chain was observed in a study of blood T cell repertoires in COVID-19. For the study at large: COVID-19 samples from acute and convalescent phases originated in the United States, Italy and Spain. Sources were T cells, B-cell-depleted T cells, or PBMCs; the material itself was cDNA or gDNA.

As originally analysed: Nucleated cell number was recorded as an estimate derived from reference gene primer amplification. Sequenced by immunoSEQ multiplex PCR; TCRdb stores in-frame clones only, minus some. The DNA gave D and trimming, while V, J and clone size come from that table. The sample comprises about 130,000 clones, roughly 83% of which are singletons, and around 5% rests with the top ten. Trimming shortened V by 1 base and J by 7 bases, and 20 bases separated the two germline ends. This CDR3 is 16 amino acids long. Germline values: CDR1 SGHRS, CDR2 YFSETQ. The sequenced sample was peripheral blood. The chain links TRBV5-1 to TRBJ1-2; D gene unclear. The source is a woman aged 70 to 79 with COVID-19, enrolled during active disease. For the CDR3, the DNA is TGCGCCAGCAGCTTGAGGTCTGGGCCCCGGGCGGGTGGCTACACCTTC. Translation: CASSLRSGPRAGGYTF.